The rows below give T cell receptor beta chains drawn from one sample of a study of T cells in Graves' hyperthyroidism and ophthalmopathy. TCRdb recomputed calls from the multiplex PCR reads with MiXCR, one row per CDR3 protein. The sample records hundreds of thousands of distinct CDR3 sequences, 13% to 15% being singletons. Source material: blood. The receptors originated from a woman younger than 30 with Graves' hyperthyroidism. The CDR3 runs from the conserved cysteine through the conserved F or W. A D gene is named only where the DNA matches it firmly. Part of the rows lack a size; the others show once, few, many or a class for expanded clones.

v_call: TRBV7-8; j_call: TRBJ1-2; clone_size: few; d_call: NA; cdr3_nt: TGTGCCAGCAGCTTAAATGCGGTGGACTATGGCTACACCTTC; cdr3_aa: CASSLNAVDYGYTF
v_call: TRBV28; j_call: TRBJ2-3; clone_size: many; d_call: TRBD1; cdr3_nt: TGTGCCAGCAGGCACAGGGGGCGTACGGCGGGAGTAAATGATACGCAGTATTTT; cdr3_aa: CASRHRGRTAGVNDTQYF
v_call: TRBV7-9; j_call: TRBJ2-3; clone_size: few; d_call: NA; cdr3_nt: TGTGCCAGCAGCTTACGCGAGATTAATACGCAGTATTTT; cdr3_aa: CASSLREINTQYF
v_call: TRBV7-9; j_call: TRBJ2-1; clone_size: NA; d_call: TRBD1; cdr3_nt: TGTGCCAGCAGCACGTACCGCGGACAGGGAAGATCCTACAATGAGCAGTTCTTC; cdr3_aa: CASSTYRGQGRSYNEQFF
v_call: TRBV28; j_call: TRBJ1-4; clone_size: few; d_call: NA; cdr3_nt: TGTGCCAGCAGTTTCGGGTCTAATGAAAAACTGTTTTTT; cdr3_aa: CASSFGSNEKLFF
v_call: TRBV2; j_call: TRBJ1-1; clone_size: NA; d_call: NA; cdr3_nt: TGTGCCAAGACTAGCGGGAGGGCCGGCGCTGAAGCTTTCTTT; cdr3_aa: CAKTSGRAGAEAFF
v_call: TRBV2; j_call: TRBJ1-2; clone_size: many; d_call: NA; cdr3_nt: TGTGCCAGCGGGGCCAGGGAAAGGTCTGGCTACACCTTC; cdr3_aa: CASGARERSGYTF
v_call: TRBV18; j_call: TRBJ2-7; clone_size: many; d_call: TRBD2; cdr3_nt: TGTGCCAGCTCACCGACTAGCGGGGTGGAGCAGTACTTC; cdr3_aa: CASSPTSGVEQYF
v_call: TRBV7-8; j_call: TRBJ2-1; clone_size: many; d_call: TRBD2; cdr3_nt: TGTGCCAGCAGCTTGGGGACTAGCGGGAGGGCCCCGATAACCTCGAAAAATGAGCAGTTCTTC; cdr3_aa: CASSLGTSGRAPITSKNEQFF
v_call: TRBV7-3; j_call: TRBJ2-3; clone_size: many; d_call: NA; cdr3_nt: TGTGCCAGCAGCTCCACTAGCTTTCCAACAGATACGCAGTATTTT; cdr3_aa: CASSSTSFPTDTQYF
v_call: TRBV7-9; j_call: TRBJ2-7; clone_size: NA; d_call: TRBD2; cdr3_nt: TGTGCCAGCAGCCTGACCCCGACTAGCGGCGAGCAGTACTTC; cdr3_aa: CASSLTPTSGEQYF
v_call: TRBV4-2; j_call: TRBJ1-4; clone_size: NA; d_call: NA; cdr3_nt: TGTGCCAGCAGCCAAGATCGGGGGCCTCAAGGGCTTAATGAAAAACTGTTTTTT; cdr3_aa: CASSQDRGPQGLNEKLFF
v_call: TRBV19; j_call: TRBJ2-2; clone_size: few; d_call: NA; cdr3_nt: TGTGCCAGCCAGACTAGTACCAACACCGGGGAGCTGTTTTTT; cdr3_aa: CASQTSTNTGELFF
v_call: TRBV5-1; j_call: TRBJ2-1; clone_size: few; d_call: TRBD2; cdr3_nt: TGCGCCAGCAGAACGACTAGCGGAGGAGGGCTTGAGCAGTTCTTC; cdr3_aa: CASRTTSGGGLEQFF
v_call: TRBV12-3/TRBV12-4; j_call: TRBJ1-5; clone_size: many; d_call: NA; cdr3_nt: TGTGCCAGCAGTTCGACAGTTACAAATCAGCCCCAGCATTTT; cdr3_aa: CASSSTVTNQPQHF
v_call: TRBV11-2; j_call: TRBJ2-7; clone_size: many; d_call: NA; cdr3_nt: TGTGCCAGCAGCTTCCTCGGGATATCCCCTCGGGACGAGCAGTACTTC; cdr3_aa: CASSFLGISPRDEQYF
v_call: TRBV28; j_call: TRBJ2-1; clone_size: many; d_call: TRBD2; cdr3_nt: TGTGCCAGCAGTTCCCATAGCGGGAGGGCCGGGAATGAGCAGTTCTTC; cdr3_aa: CASSSHSGRAGNEQFF
v_call: TRBV5-1; j_call: TRBJ2-1; clone_size: NA; d_call: NA; cdr3_nt: TGCGCCAGCAGCTCCCCCATACAGGGATCCAATGAGCAGTTCTTC; cdr3_aa: CASSSPIQGSNEQFF
v_call: TRBV29-1; j_call: TRBJ1-2; clone_size: few; d_call: NA; cdr3_nt: TGCAGCGTTGAAGTCATGTTCCGGGGCGGCTACACCTTC; cdr3_aa: CSVEVMFRGGYTF
v_call: TRBV7-9; j_call: TRBJ1-2; clone_size: many; d_call: NA; cdr3_nt: TGTGCCAGCAGCGTAACGACGATAACAGGGACGGGAGGCTACACCTTC; cdr3_aa: CASSVTTITGTGGYTF
v_call: TRBV30; j_call: TRBJ2-7; clone_size: few; d_call: TRBD2; cdr3_nt: TGTGCCTGGAGTCCGGGGGGCGAGCAGTACTTC; cdr3_aa: CAWSPGGEQYF
v_call: TRBV10-1; j_call: TRBJ2-1; clone_size: NA; d_call: NA; cdr3_nt: TGCGCCAGCAGTGCGGGAGTATACAATGAGCAGTTCTTC; cdr3_aa: CASSAGVYNEQFF
v_call: TRBV20-1; j_call: TRBJ2-7; clone_size: many; d_call: TRBD2; cdr3_nt: TGCAGTGCTAGAGAACCCGGGACTAGCGCCTCCTACGAGCAGTACTTC; cdr3_aa: CSAREPGTSASYEQYF
v_call: TRBV6-6; j_call: TRBJ2-7; clone_size: many; d_call: TRBD1; cdr3_nt: TGTGCCAGCAGTTACTCGAACAGGGGGCGGTCCTACGAGCAGTACTTC; cdr3_aa: CASSYSNRGRSYEQYF
v_call: TRBV29-1; j_call: TRBJ1-2; clone_size: NA; d_call: TRBD1; cdr3_nt: TGCAGCGTTGGGGGACAGGGGGCGCAGGACTATGGCTACACCTTC; cdr3_aa: CSVGGQGAQDYGYTF
v_call: TRBV7-9; j_call: TRBJ2-7; clone_size: many; d_call: NA; cdr3_nt: TGTGCCAGCAGTCAATGTGACCGGGACATTTCCTACGAGCAGTACTTC; cdr3_aa: CASSQCDRDISYEQYF
v_call: TRBV6-5; j_call: TRBJ2-5; clone_size: NA; d_call: NA; cdr3_nt: TGTGCCAGCAGTTTGGCCATACCTCGAGGGGGCCAAGAGACCCAGTACTTC; cdr3_aa: CASSLAIPRGGQETQYF
v_call: TRBV7-2; j_call: TRBJ2-7; clone_size: many; d_call: NA; cdr3_nt: TGTGCCAGCAGCTTAGCGGGGAGGGGGGGTTCCTCCTCCTACGAGCAGTACTTC; cdr3_aa: CASSLAGRGGSSSYEQYF
v_call: TRBV12-3/TRBV12-4; j_call: TRBJ2-7; clone_size: many; d_call: NA; cdr3_nt: TGTGCCAGCAGACATAATTCCCTTTACGAGCAGTACTTC; cdr3_aa: CASRHNSLYEQYF
v_call: TRBV18; j_call: TRBJ1-5; clone_size: NA; d_call: NA; cdr3_nt: TGTGCCTCCTCCGGGGAGGGGGATCAGCCCCAGCATTTT; cdr3_aa: CASSGEGDQPQHF
v_call: TRBV6-2/TRBV6-3; j_call: TRBJ2-7; clone_size: few; d_call: NA; cdr3_nt: TGTGCCAGCATCTCACACATGAACTCCTACGAGCAGTACTTC; cdr3_aa: CASISHMNSYEQYF
v_call: TRBV7-9; j_call: TRBJ2-5; clone_size: few; d_call: NA; cdr3_nt: TGTGCCAGCAGCTATGGGGGGTCGTTGGAGACCCAGTACTTC; cdr3_aa: CASSYGGSLETQYF
v_call: TRBV10-2; j_call: TRBJ2-3; clone_size: once; d_call: TRBD2; cdr3_nt: TGCGCCGCCCCCGGGCGGGGGACTAGCACAGATACGCAGTATTTT; cdr3_aa: CAAPGRGTSTDTQYF
v_call: TRBV18; j_call: TRBJ1-2; clone_size: many; d_call: TRBD1; cdr3_nt: TGTGCCAGCTCACCATTGGGGACAGCCTATGGCTACACCTTC; cdr3_aa: CASSPLGTAYGYTF
v_call: TRBV6-1; j_call: TRBJ1-5; clone_size: few; d_call: NA; cdr3_nt: TGTGCCAGCAGTGAATATATTGCGGCAGGGTTGAATCAGCCCCAGCATTTT; cdr3_aa: CASSEYIAAGLNQPQHF
v_call: TRBV19; j_call: TRBJ2-1; clone_size: NA; d_call: TRBD2; cdr3_nt: TGTGCCAGTAGTAGAGGCCTTAGCGGGACCTACAATGAGCAGTTCTTC; cdr3_aa: CASSRGLSGTYNEQFF
v_call: TRBV30; j_call: TRBJ1-1; clone_size: many; d_call: NA; cdr3_nt: TGTGCCTGGAGTGTACACGGTTCGGACACTGAAGCTTTCTTT; cdr3_aa: CAWSVHGSDTEAFF
v_call: TRBV28; j_call: TRBJ2-1; clone_size: many; d_call: TRBD2; cdr3_nt: TGTGCCAGCAGTCTCCTTAGCGGGGAGAACCCTACCTACAATGAGCAGTTCTTC; cdr3_aa: CASSLLSGENPTYNEQFF
v_call: TRBV30; j_call: TRBJ1-5; clone_size: many; d_call: NA; cdr3_nt: TGTGCCTGGAGTGTAGATAGTAGTCAGCCCCAGCATTTT; cdr3_aa: CAWSVDSSQPQHF
v_call: TRBV5-8; j_call: TRBJ2-1; clone_size: many; d_call: NA; cdr3_nt: TGTGCCAGCAGCGCCGATCAGGGCTCCAATGAGCAGTTCTTC; cdr3_aa: CASSADQGSNEQFF
v_call: TRBV7-9; j_call: TRBJ2-3; clone_size: many; d_call: NA; cdr3_nt: TGTGCCAGCAGCCACGGGGTGGATACGCAGTATTTT; cdr3_aa: CASSHGVDTQYF
v_call: TRBV6-5; j_call: TRBJ2-7; clone_size: many; d_call: TRBD1; cdr3_nt: TGTGCCAGCAGTTACTCGCGAGGGAGACAGGGCTCCTACGAGCAGTACTTC; cdr3_aa: CASSYSRGRQGSYEQYF